This is a list of T cell receptor beta chains from one sample in a study of blood T cell repertoires in COVID-19. Clones were read by immunoSEQ multiplex PCR, and TCRdb kept only the in-frame ones, dropping some. In the table there are roughly 280,000 clones, less than 90% of which are singletons. The sample taken for sequencing was peripheral blood. Source of these receptors: a man younger than 45 with active or convalescent COVID-19. The CDR3 runs from the conserved cysteine through the conserved F or W. Each record gives: J gene, D gene, clone size, V gene, CDR3 DNA, CDR3 protein. A D gene is named only where the DNA matches it firmly. Expanded clones get a size class; other rows say once, few or many, or leave the size out.

TRBJ2-7,NA,NA,TRBV7-9,TGTGCCAGCAGCCCCCGGGGAGGGGGCGAGCAGTACTTC,CASSPRGGGEQYF
TRBJ1-4,NA,few,TRBV6-5,TGTGCCAGCAGATACGAATTCCAGGGAGGTGAAAAACTGTTTTTT,CASRYEFQGGEKLFF
TRBJ2-7,NA,NA,TRBV2,TGTGCCAGCAGTGACTACCCGGGACTCACCCCGGGGGAGCAGTACTTC,CASSDYPGLTPGEQYF
TRBJ1-4,NA,NA,TRBV19,TGTGCCAGTACTCGGGTGAATGAAAAACTGTTTTTT,CASTRVNEKLFF
TRBJ1-1,NA,NA,TRBV5-4,TGTGCCAGCAGCCCCCCTGCGGGACGCACGAACACTGAAGCTTTCTTT,CASSPPAGRTNTEAFF
TRBJ1-1,NA,NA,TRBV19,TGTGCCAGTAGTATAAGGGGAAACACTGAAGCTTTCTTT,CASSIRGNTEAFF
TRBJ2-7,TRBD1,NA,TRBV11-2,TGTGCCAGCAGCTTAGGGGGACAGGGGGCGATACTCTACGAGCAGTACTTC,CASSLGGQGAILYEQYF
TRBJ2-7,TRBD1,NA,TRBV27,TGTGCCAGCAGTCCCCGGACAGGGAGAGGTGGTGAGCAGTACTTC,CASSPRTGRGGEQYF
TRBJ2-3,TRBD2,once,TRBV2,TGTGCCAGCAGTCTTCTAGCGGGGCCTAATACAGATACGCAGTATTTT,CASSLLAGPNTDTQYF
TRBJ1-1,NA,NA,TRBV6-6,TGTGCCAGCAGTTACAAGAGGGACACTGAAGCTTTCTTT,CASSYKRDTEAFF
TRBJ1-1,NA,few,TRBV2,TGTGCCAGCAGTGAATCGGGAAGGAACACTGAAGCTTTCTTT,CASSESGRNTEAFF
TRBJ2-7,NA,NA,TRBV5-1,TGCGCCAGCAGCTTGGTCGGCGAGCAGTACTTC,CASSLVGEQYF
TRBJ1-1,TRBD1,NA,TRBV27,TGTGCCAGCACGGGCGACAGGGGGCGTTTGACTGAAGCTTTCTTT,CASTGDRGRLTEAFF
TRBJ1-1,TRBD1,NA,TRBV5-6,TGTGCCAGCAGCTTCGGACAGGGGTCCTACACTGAAGCTTTCTTT,CASSFGQGSYTEAFF
TRBJ2-2,TRBD1,NA,TRBV10-1,TGCGCCAGCAGCCACCAACCTCCGGGACAGGGGGATACCGGGGAGCTGTTTTTT,CASSHQPPGQGDTGELFF
TRBJ2-7,NA,NA,TRBV5-6,TGTGCCAGCAGCAGGACGGGGGACTACGAGCAGTACTTC,CASSRTGDYEQYF
TRBJ1-1,NA,NA,TRBV15,TGTGCCACCAGCAGAGATATCAGGGCCACTGAAGCTTTCTTT,CATSRDIRATEAFF
TRBJ1-2,TRBD1,few,TRBV6-5,TGTGCCAGCAGTTACTCGGGACAGGGAGTGGATAAGGGCTACACCTTC,CASSYSGQGVDKGYTF
TRBJ2-7,NA,once,TRBV5-1,TGCGCCAGCAGCTTGTCGCAGGGAGGCGAGCAGTACTTC,CASSLSQGGEQYF
TRBJ2-5,TRBD2,NA,TRBV7-2,TGTGCCAGCAGCTTAGGAGCGGGAGAGGGGGAGACCCAGTACTTC,CASSLGAGEGETQYF
TRBJ1-2,NA,NA,TRBV9,TGTGCAGAAACCTCGGGGGGTGGCTACACCTTC,CAETSGGGYTF
TRBJ2-5,NA,NA,TRBV5-1,TGCGCCAGCAGCTTGTTCGGGGTGCAAGAGACCCAGTACTTC,CASSLFGVQETQYF
TRBJ1-5,TRBD1,once,TRBV4-2,TGTGCCAGCAGCCAGCACAGGGGGGGAAGCAATCAGCCCCAGCATTTT,CASSQHRGGSNQPQHF
TRBJ2-3,TRBD2,NA,TRBV9,TGTGCCAGCAGCGTAGGGTCTAGCGGGGGTGGCACAGATACGCAGTATTTT,CASSVGSSGGGTDTQYF
TRBJ1-1,TRBD1,NA,TRBV5-6,TGTGCCAGCAGCTGGAGAGACAGGGGAGCTAACACTGAAGCTTTCTTT,CASSWRDRGANTEAFF
TRBJ1-1,NA,NA,TRBV7-2,TGTGCCAGCAGCTTAGACAGGCAAACTGAAGCTTTCTTT,CASSLDRQTEAFF
TRBJ2-3,NA,NA,TRBV4-3,TGCGCCAGCAGCCAAGAGGGGGGGCGGGTCCCAGATACGCAGTATTTT,CASSQEGGRVPDTQYF
TRBJ2-5,NA,NA,TRBV2,TGTGCCAGCAGTGAATTATCTCCCCGGGAGACCCAGTACTTC,CASSELSPRETQYF
TRBJ1-5,NA,NA,TRBV6-5,TGTGCCAGCAGTCTCGGGGTACAGAGCAATCAGCCCCAGCATTTT,CASSLGVQSNQPQHF
TRBJ1-3,NA,few,TRBV7-9,TGTGCCAGCAGCTTAGAGTCAGAAGGAAACACCATATATTTT,CASSLESEGNTIYF
TRBJ1-1,NA,NA,TRBV6-1,TGTGCCAGCAGTGAAGTCCGATCTCTCGGGGGTGAAGCTTTCTTT,CASSEVRSLGGEAFF
TRBJ2-2,TRBD2,NA,TRBV2,TGTGCCAGCAGTGTTCGAGCGGGGGGTACCGGGGAGCTGTTTTTT,CASSVRAGGTGELFF
TRBJ1-1,NA,NA,TRBV7-9,TGTGCCAGCAGCTTAAAGGGGAGGGACACTGAAGCTTTCTTT,CASSLKGRDTEAFF
TRBJ2-1,TRBD1,NA,TRBV6-5,TGTGCCAGCAGTAACAGGGGGAAGAATGAGCAGTTCTTC,CASSNRGKNEQFF
TRBJ1-2,TRBD1,NA,TRBV30,TGTGCCTGGGACGGGACAGGGGCGGGGTATGGCTACACCTTC,CAWDGTGAGYGYTF
TRBJ1-2,NA,NA,TRBV4-2,TGTGCCAGCAGCCAAGCATTCGACAGGCCCTATGGCTACACCTTC,CASSQAFDRPYGYTF
TRBJ1-1,NA,few,TRBV10-3,TGTGCCATCAGTGTCGAGCCAGCGAATAAGCCTGAAGCTTTCTTT,CAISVEPANKPEAFF
TRBJ2-7,NA,NA,TRBV6-6,TGTGCCAGCAGTTACTCGAGCGCCGTTCAGTACTTC,CASSYSSAVQYF
TRBJ1-1,NA,NA,TRBV30,TGTGCCTTGGAGATGAACACTGAAGCTTTCTTT,CALEMNTEAFF